This T cell receptor beta chain was observed in a study of CD4 T cells in relation to SARS-CoV-2 and coronaviruses. Study overall: The restricting HLA molecule for shared crossreactive spike epitopes was mapped.

On this clone itself: Its antigen remains unknown. One end of the junction does not line up with germline, which may come from a read error.

The germline gives CDR1 SEHNR, CDR2 FQNEAQ (reference sequence). The CDR3 runs 17 residues. TCRdb's table, derived via immunoSEQ multiplex PCR, lists solely in-frame clones and lacks some. Counted here are 25,000 or so clones, about three quarters occurring once; the ten biggest clones make up roughly 18%. The unexposed donors gave CD4+ T cells in 2011-2018, prior to COVID-19. After nine to ten days of culture, CD4+ T cells were isolated. Unexposed-donor CD4+ T cells were probed with SARS-CoV-2 S/N and four cold-coronavirus spikes, cells permitting. This sequence was found in a human donor in good health. Sequencing used CD4+ T cells from PBMCs, cultured in vitro. This rearrangement joins TRBV7-9 to TRBJ2-1; D is perhaps TRBD2 (6 bases). The CDR3: CASNLYGGTASSNEQFF. Written as DNA, the CDR3 is TGTGCCAGCAACCTCTATGGGGGGACCGCCTCCTCCAATGAGCAGTTCTTC.